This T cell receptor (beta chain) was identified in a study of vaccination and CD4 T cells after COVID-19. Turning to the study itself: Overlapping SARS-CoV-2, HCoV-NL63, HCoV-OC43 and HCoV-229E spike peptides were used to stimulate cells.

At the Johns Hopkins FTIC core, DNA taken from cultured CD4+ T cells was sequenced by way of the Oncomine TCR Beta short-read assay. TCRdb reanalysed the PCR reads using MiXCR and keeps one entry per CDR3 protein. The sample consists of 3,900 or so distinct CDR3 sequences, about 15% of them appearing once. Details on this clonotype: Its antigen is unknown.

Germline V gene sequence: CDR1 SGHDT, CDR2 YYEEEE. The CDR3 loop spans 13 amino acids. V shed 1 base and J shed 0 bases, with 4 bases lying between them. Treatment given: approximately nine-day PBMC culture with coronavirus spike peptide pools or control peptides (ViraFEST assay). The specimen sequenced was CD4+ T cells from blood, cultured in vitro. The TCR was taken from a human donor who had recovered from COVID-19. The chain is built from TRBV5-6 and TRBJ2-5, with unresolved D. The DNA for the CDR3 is TGTGCCAGCAGCTTGCGATACCAAGAGACCCAGTACTTC. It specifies CASSLRYQETQYF.